This T cell receptor beta chain stems from a study of T cells in Graves' hyperthyroidism and ophthalmopathy. Study-level background: Peripheral blood was taken when the disease was first diagnosed, before any treatment began. Study-wide points: The authors' 13 V-J model separated ophthalmopathy from stable hyperthyroidism.

This clonotype has ten or more counts. The target antigen is unknown. This CDR3 region has 16 residues. CDR1 is LGHDT and CDR2 is YNNKEL in the germline V gene (reference sequence). V lost 3 bases to trimming and J lost 0 bases, with 13 bases between them. Researchers took RNA transcripts and amplified the TCR beta CDR3 regions from them. With the HTBI primer set, the TCR CDR3 went through a first round of RT-PCR. TCRdb re-called the multiplex PCR reads with MiXCR, one entry per CDR3 protein. The table lists about 290,000 distinct CDR3 sequences, about 15% of them singletons. Specimen: blood. This sequence was found in a man aged 30 to 45 with Graves' hyperthyroidism. The chain recombines TRBV3-1 with TRBJ2-3; tentatively, D is TRBD1 or TRBD2 (5 bases each). The CDR3 DNA sequence: TGTGCCAGCAGCCAGCGTTGGGACCTGAGCACAGATACGCAGTATTTT. It yields the protein CASSQRWDLSTDTQYF.